This T cell receptor (beta chain) was captured by sequencing in a study of T-cell reconstitution after alpha-beta-depleted transplantation in children. This clonotype was observed at least ten times. The TCRbeta library incorporated unique molecular identifiers. Each CDR3 protein gets one entry after TCRdb re-called the PCR reads with MiXCR. The profile shows hundreds of thousands of distinct CDR3 sequences, around 12% of them singletons. The germline V gene encodes CDR1 SGHRS and CDR2 YFSETQ. V lost 1 base to trimming and J lost 5 bases; unmatched junction nucleotides: 5. The CDR3 has 15 amino acids.

The origin of this receptor is a human donor who donated a stem cell graft to a child with acute lymphoblastic leukemia. The chain has TRBV5-1 and TRBJ1-2, with 10 bases lining up with TRBD1. Here the sequenced sample was PBMCs from the stem cell graft donor, taken from the stem cell graft. CDR3 nucleotides: TGCGCCAGCAGCTTGTCCGGGACAGGGGATTATGGCTACACCTTC. Its translation is CASSLSGTGDYGYTF.